The T cell receptor beta chain under discussion was sequenced for a study of cytomegalovirus exposure and HLA in healthy donors. Study-wide results and caveats: In a later analysis, TCR beta V- and J-gene trimming was associated with a missense DCLRE1C variant.

The germline V and J ends were trimmed by 3 bases and 7 bases, with 19 bases remaining between them. CDR3 size: 15 residues. CDR1 is SGDLS, CDR2 YYNGEE, per germline. About this clone itself: The antigen remains undetermined.

60 Vbeta and 13 Jbeta primers were used in PCR. The table came from immunoSEQ multiplex PCR; TCRdb's copy has only in-frame clones and leaves some out. Among about 140,000 clones listed, more than 75% were seen once. This chain connects TRBV9 to TRBJ2-5, with D possibly TRBD2 on 6 matching bases. This TCR was sampled from a young man in good health and CMV-seronegative. Sequenced material: PBMCs. The CDR3 sequence is CASSAGGGREWTQYF. The CDR3 DNA reads TGTGCCAGCAGCGCCGGTGGGGGACGGGAGTGGACCCAGTACTTC.